This T cell receptor beta chain was profiled in a study of blood T cell repertoires in COVID-19. Study-level background: There were acute and convalescent COVID-19 samples, and they came from the United States, Italy and Spain. T cells, B-cell-depleted T cells, or PBMCs provided the cDNA or gDNA that served as material.

The CDR3 runs 16 residues. With 5 bases clipped from V and 5 bases from J, the junction kept 10 bases outside the gene matches. Per the germline V gene, CDR1 is SEHNR and CDR2 is FQNEAQ (reference sequence). Original processing methods: Researchers report that nucleated cell counts were estimated from reference gene primer amplification. Produced via immunoSEQ multiplex PCR; TCRdb's table is partial and in-frame only. V, J and clone size derive from that table, while D and trimming were established from the DNA sequence. Of more than 200,000 clones in the sample, 80% to 90% were seen once. Sample: peripheral blood. This rearrangement joins TRBV7-9 to TRBJ2-5; the match to TRBD1 covers 11 bases. The TCR sequence derives from a middle-aged man with acute or convalescent COVID-19. The CDR3 spells CASSVTGTGGWETQYF. The DNA for the CDR3 is TGTGCCAGCAGCGTGACTGGGACAGGGGGATGGGAGACCCAGTACTTC.